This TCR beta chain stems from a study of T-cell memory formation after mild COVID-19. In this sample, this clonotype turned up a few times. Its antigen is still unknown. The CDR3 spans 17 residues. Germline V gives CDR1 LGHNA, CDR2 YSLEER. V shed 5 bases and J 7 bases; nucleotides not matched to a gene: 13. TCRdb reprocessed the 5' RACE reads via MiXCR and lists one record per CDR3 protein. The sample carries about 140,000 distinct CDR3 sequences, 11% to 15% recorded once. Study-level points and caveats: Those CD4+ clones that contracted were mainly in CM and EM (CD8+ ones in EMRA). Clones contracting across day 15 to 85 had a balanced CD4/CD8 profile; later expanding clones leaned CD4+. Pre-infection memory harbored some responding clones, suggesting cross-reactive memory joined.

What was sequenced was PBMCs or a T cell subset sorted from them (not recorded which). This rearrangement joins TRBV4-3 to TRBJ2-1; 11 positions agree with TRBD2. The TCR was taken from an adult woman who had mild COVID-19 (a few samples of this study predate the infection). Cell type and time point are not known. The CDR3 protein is CASSTQVVTSGVNEQFF. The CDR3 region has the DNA TGCGCCAGCAGCACTCAAGTGGTGACTAGCGGGGTTAATGAGCAGTTCTTC.